This is a list of T cell receptor beta chains from one sample in a study of shared clonotypes between healthy human individuals. Sequencing was performed with immunoSEQ multiplex PCR; in TCRdb, only in-frame clones are kept and a portion is missing. The sample yields more than 900,000 clones, around 78% seen once. Sequencing was performed on memory CD4+ T cells from PBMCs. These receptors were taken from a man aged 18 to 29 in good health. Some clones in this sample may be carry-over from other donors' samples. Both conserved end residues are part of each CDR3. The D gene is left open where the match is weak. Only part of the rows carry a size: once, few, many, or a class if the clone is expanded.

cdr3_nt: TGCGCCAGCAGCTACCGCCGCGGCAATCAGCCCCAGCATTTT; cdr3_aa: CASSYRRGNQPQHF; v_call: TRBV4-3; clone_size: .; d_call: .; j_call: TRBJ1-5
cdr3_nt: TGTGCTAGTGGTTTCTCGACAGGTCCTGCGGGTCCCTACGAGCAGTACTTC; cdr3_aa: CASGFSTGPAGPYEQYF; v_call: TRBV12-5; clone_size: once; d_call: .; j_call: TRBJ2-7
cdr3_nt: TGTGCCAGCAGTCCGACGGACGGATTCACAGCACACTACGAGCAGTACTTC; cdr3_aa: CASSPTDGFTAHYEQYF; v_call: TRBV27; clone_size: .; d_call: .; j_call: TRBJ2-7
cdr3_nt: TGTGCCAGCAGCTATTCAACAGGGGGCGAGATAAACTATGGCTACACCTTC; cdr3_aa: CASSYSTGGEINYGYTF; v_call: TRBV7-9; clone_size: .; d_call: TRBD1; j_call: TRBJ1-2
cdr3_nt: TGTGCCAGCAGCTTGGGAGGACAAGGCACAGATACGCAGTATTTT; cdr3_aa: CASSLGGQGTDTQYF; v_call: TRBV5-4; clone_size: .; d_call: .; j_call: TRBJ2-3
cdr3_nt: TGTGCCAGCAGCCGCGGGGTTCGGCCCCAGCATTTT; cdr3_aa: CASSRGVRPQHF; v_call: TRBV7-9; clone_size: .; d_call: .; j_call: TRBJ1-5
cdr3_nt: TGTGCCAGCAGCCTTGGGACTAGCGGGGATTCCTACAATGAGCAGTTCTTC; cdr3_aa: CASSLGTSGDSYNEQFF; v_call: TRBV7-8; clone_size: once; d_call: TRBD2; j_call: TRBJ2-1
cdr3_nt: TGTGCCAGCAGCTTACGCGGAAGCTCCTACAATGAGCAGTTCTTC; cdr3_aa: CASSLRGSSYNEQFF; v_call: TRBV5-4; clone_size: many; d_call: .; j_call: TRBJ2-1
cdr3_nt: TGTGCCAGCAGCTCTCAGGGAGATACGCAGTATTTT; cdr3_aa: CASSSQGDTQYF; v_call: TRBV11-3; clone_size: few; d_call: .; j_call: TRBJ2-3
cdr3_nt: TGCGCCAGCAGTGGGGATTTCGGGGACGGAGCTGTGTTGGGCTACACCTTC; cdr3_aa: CASSGDFGDGAVLGYTF; v_call: TRBV5-1; clone_size: few; d_call: .; j_call: TRBJ1-2
cdr3_nt: TGTGCCAGCAGCGTAGGATCCGTAGCGAACACCGGGGAGCTGTTTTTT; cdr3_aa: CASSVGSVANTGELFF; v_call: TRBV9; clone_size: few; d_call: .; j_call: TRBJ2-2
cdr3_nt: TGTGCCTGGAGTGTACAAACGGGAGCTTTCTTT; cdr3_aa: CAWSVQTGAFF; v_call: TRBV30; clone_size: .; d_call: .; j_call: TRBJ1-1
cdr3_nt: TGTGCCAGCAGCCTATCAGGACAGTTCAAGGGCTACACCTTC; cdr3_aa: CASSLSGQFKGYTF; v_call: TRBV7-9; clone_size: .; d_call: .; j_call: TRBJ1-2
cdr3_nt: TGTGCCAGCAGCCGGGACAGGAGTTCTTACTTC; cdr3_aa: CASSRDRSSYF; v_call: TRBV2; clone_size: few; d_call: TRBD1; j_call: TRBJ2-7
cdr3_nt: TGCGCCAGCAGCCCTAGGGGCGCATACAATGAGCAGTTCTTC; cdr3_aa: CASSPRGAYNEQFF; v_call: TRBV4-3; clone_size: .; d_call: .; j_call: TRBJ2-1
cdr3_nt: TGTGCCTGGAGGGAGAAAAGAACAGGGAGTAACGGGGAGCTGTTTTTT; cdr3_aa: CAWREKRTGSNGELFF; v_call: TRBV30; clone_size: once; d_call: .; j_call: TRBJ2-2
cdr3_nt: TGTGCCACCAGCTTGGGACTTAGCTGGGAGCAGTACTTC; cdr3_aa: CATSLGLSWEQYF; v_call: TRBV15; clone_size: .; d_call: .; j_call: TRBJ2-7
cdr3_nt: TGTGCCAGCAGCCCAGGACAGAACTCTGGAAACACCATATATTTT; cdr3_aa: CASSPGQNSGNTIYF; v_call: TRBV7-9; clone_size: .; d_call: .; j_call: TRBJ1-3
cdr3_nt: TGTGCCAGCAGCACGACGGCGACAGGCCCTAACACCGGGGAGCTGTTTTTT; cdr3_aa: CASSTTATGPNTGELFF; v_call: TRBV7-9; clone_size: .; d_call: .; j_call: TRBJ2-2
cdr3_nt: TGTGCCAGCAGTCAAAGGACAGTAGCCCAAAAGCTAGCCAAAAACATTCAGTACTTC; cdr3_aa: CASSQRTVAQKLAKNIQYF; v_call: TRBV28; clone_size: .; d_call: .; j_call: TRBJ2-4
cdr3_nt: TGTGCCGGAGACAGGGCTCCGGCCGGGGGCACTGAAGCTTTCTTT; cdr3_aa: CAGDRAPAGGTEAFF; v_call: TRBV7-9; clone_size: .; d_call: TRBD1; j_call: TRBJ1-1
cdr3_nt: TGTGCCACCAGCACCCCCTCCCCCAAGACAGGGACTGGGGCCAACGTCCTGACTTTC; cdr3_aa: CATSTPSPKTGTGANVLTF; v_call: TRBV15; clone_size: .; d_call: TRBD1; j_call: TRBJ2-6
cdr3_nt: TGTGCCAGCAGCTTAGGCTGGAGTGGGGAGACCCAGTACTTC; cdr3_aa: CASSLGWSGETQYF; v_call: TRBV7-2; clone_size: .; d_call: .; j_call: TRBJ2-5
cdr3_nt: TGTGCCAGTAGTATAGAGAGGCAAGAGACCCAGTACTTC; cdr3_aa: CASSIERQETQYF; v_call: TRBV19; clone_size: .; d_call: .; j_call: TRBJ2-5
cdr3_nt: TGTGCCAGCAGCCTGTGGGTGGGGGGAACTAATGAGCAGTTCTTC; cdr3_aa: CASSLWVGGTNEQFF; v_call: TRBV5-4; clone_size: .; d_call: .; j_call: TRBJ2-1
cdr3_nt: TGTGCCAGCTCACCAAGAAGCCAGATCTCCTACGAGCAGTACTTC; cdr3_aa: CASSPRSQISYEQYF; v_call: TRBV18; clone_size: .; d_call: .; j_call: TRBJ2-7
cdr3_nt: TGTGCCATGGGTCAAAAAGAGACCCAGTACTTC; cdr3_aa: CAMGQKETQYF; v_call: TRBV10-3; clone_size: .; d_call: .; j_call: TRBJ2-5
cdr3_nt: TGTGCCAGCAGTCTCGGACAGGGTGGCTATGGCTACACCTTC; cdr3_aa: CASSLGQGGYGYTF; v_call: TRBV28; clone_size: .; d_call: TRBD1; j_call: TRBJ1-2
cdr3_nt: TGTGCCAGCGTTGGGACTGATCTCAACTACGAGCAGTACTTC; cdr3_aa: CASVGTDLNYEQYF; v_call: TRBV28; clone_size: .; d_call: .; j_call: TRBJ2-7